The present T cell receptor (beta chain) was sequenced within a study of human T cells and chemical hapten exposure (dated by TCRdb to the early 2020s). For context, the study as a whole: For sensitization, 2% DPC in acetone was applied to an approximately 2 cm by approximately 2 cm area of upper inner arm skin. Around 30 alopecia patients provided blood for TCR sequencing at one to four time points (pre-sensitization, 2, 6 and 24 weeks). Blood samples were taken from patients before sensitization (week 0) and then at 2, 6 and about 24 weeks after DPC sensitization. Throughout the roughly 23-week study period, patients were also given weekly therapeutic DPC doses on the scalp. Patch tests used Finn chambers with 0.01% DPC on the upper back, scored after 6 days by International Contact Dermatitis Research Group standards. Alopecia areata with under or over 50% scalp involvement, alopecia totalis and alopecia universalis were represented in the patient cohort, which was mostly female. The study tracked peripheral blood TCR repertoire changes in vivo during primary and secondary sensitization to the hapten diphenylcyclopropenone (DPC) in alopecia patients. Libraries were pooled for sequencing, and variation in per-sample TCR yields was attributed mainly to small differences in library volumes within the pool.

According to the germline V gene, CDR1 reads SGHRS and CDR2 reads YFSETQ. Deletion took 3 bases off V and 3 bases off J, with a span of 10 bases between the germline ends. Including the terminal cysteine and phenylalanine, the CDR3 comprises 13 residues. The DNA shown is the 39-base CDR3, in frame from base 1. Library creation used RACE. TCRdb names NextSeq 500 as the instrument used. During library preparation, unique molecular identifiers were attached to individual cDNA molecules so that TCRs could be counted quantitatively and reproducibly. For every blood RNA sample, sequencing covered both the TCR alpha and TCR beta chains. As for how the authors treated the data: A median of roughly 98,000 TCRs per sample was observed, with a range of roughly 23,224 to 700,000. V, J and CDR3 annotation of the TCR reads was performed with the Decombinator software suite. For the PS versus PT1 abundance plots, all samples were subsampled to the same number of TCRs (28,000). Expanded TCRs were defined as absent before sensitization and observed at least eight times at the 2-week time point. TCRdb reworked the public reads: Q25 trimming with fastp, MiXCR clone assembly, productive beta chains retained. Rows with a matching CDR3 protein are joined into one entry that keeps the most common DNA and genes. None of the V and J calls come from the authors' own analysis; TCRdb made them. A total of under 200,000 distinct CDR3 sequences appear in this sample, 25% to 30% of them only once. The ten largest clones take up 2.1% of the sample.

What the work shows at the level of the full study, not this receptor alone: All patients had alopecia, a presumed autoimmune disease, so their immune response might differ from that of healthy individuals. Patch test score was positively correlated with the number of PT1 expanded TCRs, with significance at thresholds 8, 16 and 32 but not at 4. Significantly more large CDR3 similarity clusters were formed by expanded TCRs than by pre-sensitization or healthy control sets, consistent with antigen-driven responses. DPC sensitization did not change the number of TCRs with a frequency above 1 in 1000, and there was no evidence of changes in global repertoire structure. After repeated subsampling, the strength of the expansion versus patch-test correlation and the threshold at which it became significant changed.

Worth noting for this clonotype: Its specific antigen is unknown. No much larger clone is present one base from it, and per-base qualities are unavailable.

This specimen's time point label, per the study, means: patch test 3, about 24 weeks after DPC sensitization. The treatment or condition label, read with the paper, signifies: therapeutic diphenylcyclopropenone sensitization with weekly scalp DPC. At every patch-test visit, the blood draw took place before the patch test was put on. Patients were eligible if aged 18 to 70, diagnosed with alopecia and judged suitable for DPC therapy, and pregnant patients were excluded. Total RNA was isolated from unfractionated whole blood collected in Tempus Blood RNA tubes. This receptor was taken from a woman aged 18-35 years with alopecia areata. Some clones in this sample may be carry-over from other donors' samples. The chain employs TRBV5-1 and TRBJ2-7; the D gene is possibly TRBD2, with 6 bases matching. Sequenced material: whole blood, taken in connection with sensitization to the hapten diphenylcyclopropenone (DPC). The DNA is TGCGCCAGCAGCTCCCGGGGGTTCTACGAGCAGTACTTC. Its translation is CASSSRGFYEQYF.